This T cell receptor beta chain was documented in a study of blood T cell repertoires in COVID-19. Whole-study context: Both acute and convalescent COVID-19 samples were obtained from the United States, Italy and Spain.

The data were produced by immunoSEQ multiplex PCR, yet TCRdb's version contains in-frame clones alone and is incomplete. The sample includes about 200,000 clones, 84% seen only once; the top ten take around 3.1%. This CDR3 is built from 16 residues. Germline CDR1 reads MGHRA; CDR2 reads YSYEKL. V lost 2 bases and J lost 4; bases outside the gene matches: 9. Sequencing was performed on PBMCs or T cells enriched from blood (not recorded which). The sequence derives from a woman in her twenties or thirties who had been exposed to COVID-19. The chain uses TRBV4-1 and TRBJ1-1; 8 bases align to TRBD1. CDR3 sequence: CASSQWAGGRSTEAFF. CDR3 nucleotide sequence: TGCGCCAGCAGCCAATGGGCAGGGGGCAGGAGCACTGAAGCTTTCTTT.